The present entry profiles one TCR beta chain with its context. Its antigen remains unknown. The record originates from a study of cytomegalovirus exposure and HLA in healthy donors. Study information: The study placed less than 90% of its approximately 400 genotyped donors in the Caucasian-associated ancestry cluster. Whole-study findings and limits: In the analysis, some V segments, TRBV6-2 and TRBV6-3 included, were excluded as indistinguishable. Specific recognition of CMV antigens was confirmed in vitro for a few chains (all CMV-associated).

The PCR was carried out with 60 Vbeta primers and 13 Jbeta primers. TCRdb's table, derived via immunoSEQ multiplex PCR, lists solely in-frame clones and lacks some. The data contain 220,000 or so clones, around 86% of them singletons. CDR3 length: 15 amino acids. Trimming removed 7 bases at V and 1 base at J, with 16 bases between. Germline V lookup: CDR1 MDHEN, CDR2 SYDVKM. The material sequenced was PBMCs. The gene calls are TRBV28 and TRBJ2-5, with D perhaps matching TRBD2 (6 bases). The sequence came from a woman aged 40 to 49 in good health and CMV-seronegative. In nucleotides, the CDR3 is TGTGCCAGCAAGGCGGCGGGACGGATCCAAGAGACCCAGTACTTC. The encoded protein is CASKAAGRIQETQYF.